Included here is one TCR beta chain sequence, with context. As yet, its antigen is unknown. Germline and junction disagree at one end, which may indicate a read error. Profiling relied on immunoSEQ multiplex PCR, and the TCRdb table lists in-frame clones only, not all of them. There are 25,000 to 30,000 clones in the sample; around 83% occur only once, and about 24% lies in the top ten. Per the germline V gene, CDR1 is LNHDA and CDR2 is SQIVND (reference sequence). The CDR3 sequence is 15 residues long. Time point specified: recipient sample about 28 days before transplant, after cytoreduction. Recipients were bled about 28 days pretransplant and at posttransplant days 30, 100, 180. This specimen comes from a study of T cell clonotyping in hematopoietic cell transplantation. Turning to the study itself: Cytoreduction preceded collection of pretransplant recipient samples.

Findings of the study overall: After transplant, recipient diversity fell while pathologically expanded clonotypes grew through day 180.

The sample here was peripheral blood mononuclear cells, taken before stem cell transplant. The clonotype originates from a woman aged 55 to 70 with acute myeloid leukemia. Some clones in this sample may be carry-over from other donors' samples. The rearrangement joins TRBV19 to TRBJ1-3, with D unclear. CDR3 amino acids: CASRIDKSSGNTIYF. CDR3 DNA sequence: TGTGCCAGTAGGATAGACAAGAGCTCTGGAAACACCATATATTTT.